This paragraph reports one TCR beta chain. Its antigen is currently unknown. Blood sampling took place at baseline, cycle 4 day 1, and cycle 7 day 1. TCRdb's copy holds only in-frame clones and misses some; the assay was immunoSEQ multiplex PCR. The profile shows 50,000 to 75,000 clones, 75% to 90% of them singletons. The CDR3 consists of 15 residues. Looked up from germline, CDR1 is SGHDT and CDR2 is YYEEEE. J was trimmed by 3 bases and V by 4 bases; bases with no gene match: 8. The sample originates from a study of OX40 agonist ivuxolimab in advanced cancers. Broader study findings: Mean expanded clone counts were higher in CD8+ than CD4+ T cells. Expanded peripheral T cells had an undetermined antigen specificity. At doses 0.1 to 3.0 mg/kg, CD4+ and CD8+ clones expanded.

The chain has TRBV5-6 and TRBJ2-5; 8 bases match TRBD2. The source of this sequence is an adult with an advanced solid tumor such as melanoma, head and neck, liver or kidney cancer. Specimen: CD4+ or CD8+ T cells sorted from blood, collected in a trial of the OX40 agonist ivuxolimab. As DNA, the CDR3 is TGTGCCAGCAGCCCGGAATTAGCGGGGAAAGAGACCCAGTACTTC. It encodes CASSPELAGKETQYF.